This TCR beta chain was documented in a study of blood T cell repertoires in COVID-19. The CDR3 is 16 amino acids. The V and J ends lost 4 bases and 2 bases, in that order; junction bases with no gene match: 8. Germline loops: CDR1 LGHDT, CDR2 YNNKEL (reference sequence). Profiled with immunoSEQ multiplex PCR; TCRdb holds only in-frame clones, not every one. The repertoire consists of 60,000 to 90,000 clones, with 65% to 85% occurring once and the leading ten covering around 3.3%. Sequencing was done on a sample of peripheral blood. The clonotype originates from a man in his fifties or sixties with acute or convalescent COVID-19. The rearrangement links TRBV3-1 (or the pseudogene TRBV3-2) to TRBJ2-1; 7 positions match TRBD2. DNA of the CDR3: TGTGCCAGCAGCCGACGGACTAGTGAGGCCTACAATGAGCAGTTCTTC. Translated: CASSRRTSEAYNEQFF.